Presented here are 10 T cell receptor beta chains from one specimen sequenced in a study of cytomegalovirus exposure and HLA in healthy donors (TCRdb year 2017). Library preparation was by the immunoSEQ multiplex PCR assay. For the multiplex PCR, a mixture combining 60 forward primers for TCR Vbeta segments and 13 reverse primers for TCR Jbeta segments was used. TCRdb carries this immuneACCESS record with in-frame sequences only. Its versions omit some clonotypes, under half of them owing to an unresolved V gene in the studies checked, with the rest unexplained. The record for this sample contains around 100,000 clones. The top ten hold around 7% of the sample. The sequencing input was PBMCs. These receptor sequences come from a man aged 40-50 years in good health and CMV-seropositive.

The chain has TRBV15 and TRBJ1-5, with D maybe TRBD1 (5 bases). Trimming shortened V by 6 bases and J by 1 base, and 13 bases separated the two germline ends. The length of the CDR3 is 15 residues. The germline V gene encodes CDR1 LNHNV and CDR2 YYDKDF (reference sequence). CDR3 DNA sequence: TGTGCCACCAGGGATTCCAGACAGAGCAATCAGCCCCAGCATTTT. Residues: CATRDSRQSNQPQHF. Based on the CDR3 plus reference TRBV15 and TRBJ1-5, the full variable domain is DAMVIQNPRYQVTQFGKPVTLSCSQTLNHNVMYWYQQKSSQAPKLLFHYYDKDFNNEADTPDNFQSRRPNTSFCFLDIRSPGLGDTAMYLCATRDSRQSNQPQHFGDGTRLSIL.

This chain joins TRBV5-1 and TRBJ2-2; 12 bases fit TRBD2. Trimming took 2 bases from V and 4 from J; bases not matched to a gene: 9. Looked up from germline, CDR1 is SGHRS and CDR2 is YFSETQ. The CDR3 is made up of 18 amino acids. CDR3 DNA sequence: TGCGCCAGCAGCTTTTTTCTAGCGGGAGGGCGTGGCACCGGGGAGCTGTTTTTT. This encodes CASSFFLAGGRGTGELFF.

The CDR3 region has the DNA TGTGCCAGCAGTTTTACGGTTAAAAATGAAAAACTGTTTTTT. This translates into CASSFTVKNEKLFF. The rearrangement uses TRBV28 and TRBJ1-4; unclear D gene. The CDR3 is made up of 14 amino acids. Deletions cut 3 bases from V and 5 bases from J, with 10 bases between. Germline loops: CDR1 MDHEN, CDR2 SYDVKM.

The chain recombines TRBV7-9 with TRBJ2-3; possible D gene TRBD1, 6 bases. Germline CDR1 and CDR2: SEHNR and FQNEAQ (reference sequence). Trimming pared 5 bases from V and 1 base from J, leaving 16 bases between. This CDR3 has 16 residues. In DNA form, the CDR3 reads TGTGCCAGCAGCCCGGCCCGGGACATTCGCACAGATACGCAGTATTTT. It codes for CASSPARDIRTDTQYF. The full variable domain, with the rest looked up from reference TRBV7-9 and TRBJ2-3, is DTGVSQNPRHKITKRGQNVTFRCDPISEHNRLYWYRQTLGQGPEFLTYFQNEAQLEKSRLLSDRFSAERPKGSFSTLEIQRTEQGDSAMYLCASSPARDIRTDTQYFGPGTRLTVL.

The chain combines TRBV6-5 with TRBJ1-1; a weak D match, TRBD1 (6 bases). Trimming pared 10 bases from V and 9 bases from J, leaving 18 bases between. There are 12 residues in the CDR3. Germline V gene sequence: CDR1 MNHEY, CDR2 SVGAGI. The CDR3, as DNA: TGTGCCACCGCGGGGGGCGCCAGCAAAGCTTTCTTT. Translation: CATAGGASKAFF.

The J gene is TRBJ1-1, the V gene TRBV10-3, with D perhaps TRBD1 (6 bases). CDR3 length: 14 residues. Germline loops: CDR1 ENHRY, CDR2 SYGVKD. Between the trimmed V and J ends, which lost 2 bases and 6 bases, there was a span of 13 bases. CDR3 DNA: TGTGCCATCAGTGAGGGCCAGACAGGATCTGAAGCTTTCTTT. Protein sequence: CAISEGQTGSEAFF.

The CDR3 reads CASSLQARNTGELFF. CDR3 nucleotide sequence: TGTGCCAGCAGCTTACAAGCGAGAAACACCGGGGAGCTGTTTTTT. The rearrangement uses TRBV7-6 and TRBJ2-2; D ambiguous. From germline, CDR1 is SGHVS and CDR2 FNYEAQ. V dropped 2 bases and J dropped 2 bases, with 9 bases sitting between them. The CDR3 is 15 amino acids.

V gene TRBV28 combines with J gene TRBJ1-5, with 10 nucleotides matching TRBD1. The V segment lost 7 bases and the J segment 4 bases; nucleotides outside the gene matches: 7. This CDR3 has 15 residues. Germline loops: CDR1 MDHEN, CDR2 SYDVKM. CDR3 in amino acids: CASTPGQGGNQPQHF. The DNA of the CDR3 is TGTGCCAGCACCCCCGGACAGGGGGGAAATCAGCCCCAGCATTTT.

J is TRBJ2-2 and V is TRBV1; the table's D call of TRBD2 was not tested on the DNA. TRBV1 constitutes a pseudogene. The CDR3 consists of 15 residues. The CDR3 loop reads CTSSRGLVNTGELFF. The CDR3 DNA sequence: TGCACCAGCAGCCGGGGACTAGTGAACACCGGGGAGCTGTTTTTT.

The chain is built from TRBV11-3 and TRBJ1-1; no firm D call. V was shortened by 0 bases and J by 12 bases, with 11 bases between the two germline ends. CDR1 is SGHNT and CDR2 is YENEEA in the germline V gene. This CDR3 is built from 12 residues. CDR3 region: CASSLDGHMPFF. The CDR3 coding sequence is TGTGCCAGCAGCTTAGATGGGCATATGCCTTTCTTT.